This T cell receptor beta chain was captured by sequencing in a study of blood T cell repertoires in COVID-19. On the study more broadly: COVID-19 samples, acute and convalescent, were from the United States, Italy and Spain. Sources were T cells, B-cell-depleted T cells, or PBMCs; the material itself was cDNA or gDNA.

Source study methods: Cell counts per sample came from amplifying reference gene primers. The data were produced by immunoSEQ multiplex PCR, yet TCRdb's version contains in-frame clones alone and is incomplete. That table gives V, J and clone size, and the DNA gave D and trimming. The table has 160,000 or so clones, roughly 85% seen once. CDR1 is ENHRY and CDR2 is SYGVKD in the germline V gene. This CDR3 comprises 13 residues. V trimming: 11 bases; J trimming: 1 base; junction bases outside the gene matches: 4. The chain is built from TRBV10-3 and TRBJ2-2, with 7 bases that match TRBD1. This TCR was sampled from a man aged 35-49 years with acute or convalescent COVID-19. What was sequenced was peripheral blood. The CDR3 reads CAARDRNTGELFF. CDR3 nucleotide sequence: TGTGCCGCCCGGGACAGGAACACCGGGGAGCTGTTTTTT.